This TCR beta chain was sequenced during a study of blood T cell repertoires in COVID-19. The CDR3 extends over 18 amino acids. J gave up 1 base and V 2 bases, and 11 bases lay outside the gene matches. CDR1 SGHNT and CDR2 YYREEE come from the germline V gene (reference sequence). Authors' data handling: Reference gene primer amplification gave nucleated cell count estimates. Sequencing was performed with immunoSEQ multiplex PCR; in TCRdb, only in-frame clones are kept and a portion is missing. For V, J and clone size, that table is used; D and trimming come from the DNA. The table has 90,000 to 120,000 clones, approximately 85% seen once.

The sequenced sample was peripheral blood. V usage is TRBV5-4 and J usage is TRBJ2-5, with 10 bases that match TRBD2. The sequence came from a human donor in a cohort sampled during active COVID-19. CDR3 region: CASSFGGLAGVSQETQYF. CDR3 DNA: TGTGCCAGCAGCTTCGGGGGGCTAGCGGGGGTAAGCCAAGAGACCCAGTACTTC.